The 28 T cell receptor beta chains below come from one sample, sequenced in a study of CD8+ T cells in alopecia areata. cDNA reverse transcribed from extracted RNA served as the sequencing template. Assay: immunoSEQ multiplex PCR; the TCRdb copy retains only in-frame clones and omits some. The data contain more than 95,000 clones, roughly two fifths of them seen just once; the ten biggest clones take up roughly 1.3%. The source material was CD4+ T cells sorted from blood. These receptors were obtained from a human donor with alopecia areata.

The chain couples TRBV28 to TRBJ2-4; D might be TRBD1 (5 bases). The CDR3 runs 18 residues. The germline gives CDR1 MDHEN, CDR2 SYDVKM. V shed 6 bases and J shed 1 base, with 22 bases lying between them. DNA of the CDR3: TGTGCCAGCAGCCTTTATGGGCGAGGAGCAGGGGCCAAAAACATTCAGTACTTC. Translating it yields CASSLYGRGAGAKNIQYF.

The V gene is TRBV5-8, the J gene TRBJ2-3, with D maybe TRBD1 (6 bases). The germline V gene encodes CDR1 SGHTS and CDR2 YDEGEE. This CDR3 spans 11 amino acids. V dropped 1 base and J dropped 11 bases, with 8 bases sitting between them. CDR3 loop: CASSLTGMQYF. The CDR3 region has the DNA TGTGCCAGCAGCTTGACAGGGATGCAGTATTTT.

The chain combines TRBV6-5 with TRBJ2-7, with TRBD2 matching 8 bases. Trimming removed 5 bases from V and 4 bases from J; junction bases left unmatched: 10. Germline V lookup: CDR1 MNHEY, CDR2 SVGAGI. The CDR3 has 15 amino acids. CDR3 nucleotides: TGTGCCAGCAGTCGTTCCTCAGCGGGAGCGTACGAGCAGTACTTC. It yields the protein CASSRSSAGAYEQYF.

This clone was observed a few times. The CDR3 is CASSSRTGTDTQYF. CDR3 nucleotide sequence: TGTGCCAGCAGCTCCCGGACAGGGACAGATACGCAGTATTTT. The genes are TRBV7-9 and TRBJ2-3, with 8 bases matching TRBD1. The CDR3 totals 14 residues. Germline loops: CDR1 SEHNR, CDR2 FQNEAQ (reference sequence). V shed 4 bases, J shed 3 bases, and the junction held 3 bases outside the gene matches.

This clone has just a few counts. The V gene is TRBV2, the J gene TRBJ2-2; D unresolved. Trimming shortened V by 4 bases and J by 6 bases, and 6 bases separated the two germline ends. Germline V gives CDR1 SNHLY, CDR2 FYNNEI. The CDR3 extends over 12 amino acids. CDR3 sequence reads: CASSVTAGELFF. The CDR3, as DNA: TGTGCCAGCAGTGTGACGGCCGGGGAGCTGTTTTTT.

This clone occurred a few times. The gene calls are TRBV2 and TRBJ2-7; 10 bases are shared with TRBD1. This CDR3 has 15 residues. Per germline, CDR1 SNHLY and CDR2 FYNNEI. Trimming took 3 bases from V and 5 from J; bases not matched to a gene: 7. The CDR3 spells CASSDWDRGPNEQYF. The CDR3 DNA follows: TGTGCCAGCAGTGATTGGGACAGGGGTCCCAACGAGCAGTACTTC.

The chain has TRBV25-1 and TRBJ1-4; D call uncertain. The germline V and J ends were trimmed by 5 bases and 5 bases, with 15 bases remaining between them. This CDR3 spans 15 amino acids. The germline CDR1 and CDR2 sequences are MGHDK and SYGVNS. The CDR3 DNA is TGTGCCAGCAGTTCTTACGGTCGCAGAAATGAAAAACTGTTTTTT. Its translation: CASSSYGRRNEKLFF. Full variable domain (remainder filled in from reference TRBV25-1 and TRBJ1-4): EADIYQTPRYLVIGTGKKITLECSQTMGHDKMYWYQQDPGMELHLIHYSYGVNSTEKGDLSSESTVSRIRTEHFPLTLESARPSHTSQYLCASSSYGRRNEKLFFGSGTQLSVL.

This clone was seen once. This sequence joins TRBV30 and TRBJ1-4; no clear D gene. The V gene lost 3 bases and the J gene lost 7 bases, with 12 bases spanning the gap. Germline V gene data show CDR1 as GTSNPN and CDR2 as SVGIG (reference sequence). The CDR3 is 13 amino acids. The CDR3 sequence: CAWSGLVTEKLFF. CDR3 sequence (DNA): TGTGCCTGGAGCGGCCTTGTAACTGAAAAACTGTTTTTT.

V usage is TRBV6-5 and J usage is TRBJ1-6, with 10 bases aligning to TRBD1. V shed 2 bases, J shed 10 bases, and the junction held 5 bases outside the gene matches. Looked up from germline, CDR1 is MNHEY and CDR2 is SVGAGI. The CDR3 is 15 amino acids. The CDR3 coding sequence is TGTGCCAGCAGTTACCGGGACAGGGGTGAATCACCCCTCCACTTT. This sequence encodes CASSYRDRGESPLHF.

The chain links TRBV6-6 to TRBJ2-5; TRBD1 might be the D (6 bases). Trimming removed 4 bases from V and 5 bases from J, with 11 bases in between. The CDR3 sequence is 13 residues long. Looked up from germline, CDR1 is MNHNY and CDR2 is SVGAGI (reference sequence). The CDR3 loop is CASSFTGYETQYF. In nucleotides, the CDR3 is TGTGCCAGCAGTTTCACAGGGTACGAGACCCAGTACTTC.

This clone showed up just a few times. The chain joins TRBV19 to TRBJ2-5; tentatively, D is TRBD1 or TRBD2 (5 bases each). The germline V gene encodes CDR1 LNHDA and CDR2 SQIVND (reference sequence). This CDR3 region has 12 residues. Between the trimmed V and J ends, which lost 3 bases and 6 bases, there was a span of 8 bases. The DNA of the CDR3 is TGTGCCAGTAGTATCAGGGACCAGACCCAGTACTTC. This translates into CASSIRDQTQYF.

The chain carries TRBV27 and TRBJ2-1, with 10 nucleotides matching TRBD1. V gave up 3 bases and J gave up 4 bases; unmatched junction bases: 3. The CDR3 sequence is 15 residues long. From germline, CDR1 is MNHEY and CDR2 SMNVEV (reference sequence). The CDR3 DNA reads as TGTGCCAGCAGTTTTGACAGGGGGCAATACAATGAGCAGTTCTTC. Residues: CASSFDRGQYNEQFF.

V usage is TRBV29-1 and J usage is TRBJ2-5; D gene uncertain. Germline V gives CDR1 SQVTM, CDR2 ANQGSEA. The CDR3 loop spans 13 amino acids. Trimming removed 4 bases from V and 4 bases from J, with 13 bases in between. CDR3: CSVAQQTGETQYF. DNA of the CDR3: TGCAGCGTTGCCCAACAAACGGGAGAGACCCAGTACTTC.

The gene calls are TRBV7-2 and TRBJ2-7, with D possibly being TRBD1 (5 bases). Trimming cost V 3 bases and J 3 bases, with 9 bases left between them. Germline loops: CDR1 SGHTA, CDR2 FQGNSA. The CDR3 extends over 13 amino acids. The CDR3 region has the DNA TGTGCCAGCAGCTTTTCAGGGATCTACGAGCAGTACTTC. This encodes CASSFSGIYEQYF. The whole variable domain, remainder taken from reference TRBV7-2 and TRBJ2-7, is GAGVSQSPSNKVTEKGKDVELRCDPISGHTALYWYRQSLGQGLEFLIYFQGNSAPDKSGLPSDRFSAERTGGSVSTLTIQRTQQEDSAVYLCASSFSGIYEQYFGPGTRLTVT.

The chain joins TRBV5-4 to TRBJ2-7, with a tentative D call TRBD2 (5 bases). The CDR3 has 14 amino acids. Trimming cost V 4 bases and J 3 bases, with 14 bases left between them. CDR1 and CDR2 (germline): SGHNT, YYREEE (reference sequence). Here the CDR3 DNA reads TGTGCCAGCAGCGGGCCTACTAGTTTCTACGAGCAGTACTTC. This codes for CASSGPTSFYEQYF. The whole variable domain, remainder taken from reference TRBV5-4 and TRBJ2-7, is ETGVTQSPTHLIKTRGQQVTLRCSSQSGHNTVSWYQQALGQGPQFIFQYYREEENGRGNFPPRFSGLQFPNYSSELNVNALELDDSALYLCASSGPTSFYEQYFGPGTRLTVT.

The chain links TRBV2 to TRBJ1-2; D is undetermined. The CDR3 has 10 amino acids. Trimming took off 2 bases at V and 7 bases at J, with 2 bases between the two ends. Germline V lookup: CDR1 SNHLY, CDR2 FYNNEI. In DNA form, the CDR3 reads TGTGCCAGCAGTGAATTTGGCTACACCTTC. This codes for CASSEFGYTF.

This clone was seen a handful of times. The chain employs TRBV7-9 and TRBJ1-2; 7 nucleotides align to TRBD1. The CDR3 totals 14 residues. The germline V gene has CDR1 SEHNR and CDR2 FQNEAQ (reference sequence). The junction had 11 bases not matched to a gene; V was cut back by 5 bases and J by 8 bases. The CDR3 DNA reads as TGTGCCAGCAGCGCAATGACAGGGTTCGTGGGCTACACCTTC. It yields the protein CASSAMTGFVGYTF.

The CDR3 sequence is CASSLTGNTEAFF. CDR3 DNA: TGTGCCAGCAGCTTAACAGGGAACACTGAAGCTTTCTTT. This sequence joins TRBV7-3 and TRBJ1-1; D call uncertain. V was clipped by 0 bases and J by 1 base, with 3 bases between them. This CDR3 is built from 13 residues. Germline V CDR1 and CDR2: SGHTA, FQGTGA.

The CDR3 reads CASSTETGREGRNEQFF. The CDR3 DNA follows: TGTGCCAGCTCTACGGAGACGGGGCGGGAGGGCCGTAATGAGCAGTTCTTC. The chain links TRBV18 to TRBJ2-1; TRBD2 matches 9 bases. Unmatched junction bases numbered 16, after V lost 6 bases and J lost 7 bases. This CDR3 comprises 17 residues. CDR1 and CDR2 from the germline V gene are KGHSH and LQKENI.

This clone showed up just once. The chain recombines TRBV19 with TRBJ2-5; possibly TRBD1 or TRBD2 for D (5 bases each). V was cut by 6 bases and J by 1 base, with 9 bases left in between. The CDR3 sequence is 13 residues long. Per the germline V gene, CDR1 is LNHDA and CDR2 is SQIVND (reference sequence). CDR3 protein: CASSRDGQETQYF. Written as DNA, the CDR3 is TGTGCCAGTAGCAGGGACGGCCAAGAGACCCAGTACTTC.

This chain uses TRBV5-6 with TRBJ2-2; D remains ambiguous. The CDR3 has 14 amino acids. V lost 4 bases, J lost 6 bases, and 13 bases lay in between. CDR1 is SGHDT, CDR2 YYEEEE, per germline. CDR3 nucleotides: TGTGCCAGCAGCAAACGCCAGCGAGCCGGGGAGCTGTTTTTT. Its protein product is CASSKRQRAGELFF.

The gene calls are TRBV5-1 and TRBJ2-7, with TRBD1 matching over 7 bases. Germline V CDR1 and CDR2: SGHRS, YFSETQ. J was trimmed by 6 bases and V by 4 bases; bases with no gene match: 19. The CDR3 has 17 residues. CDR3 sequence reads: CASSNRPRANDRAEQYF. CDR3 bases: TGCGCCAGCAGCAATCGACCCAGAGCAAATGACAGGGCCGAGCAGTACTTC.

J is TRBJ2-7 and V is TRBV6-5; D not certain. Germline values: CDR1 MNHEY, CDR2 SVGAGI. The CDR3 covers 13 residues. Trimming removed 5 bases at V and 0 bases at J, with 8 bases between. CDR3 DNA: TGTGCCAGCAGTGACCCCAACTCCTACGAGCAGTACTTC. Protein sequence: CASSDPNSYEQYF.

This chain connects TRBV5-1 to TRBJ1-2; 9 bases fit TRBD1. CDR3 length: 14 amino acids. CDR1 and CDR2 (germline): SGHRS, YFSETQ. V shed 5 bases and J 3 bases; nucleotides not matched to a gene: 5. CDR3: CASRAGQGDYGYTF. DNA for the CDR3: TGCGCCAGCAGGGCGGGACAGGGAGACTATGGCTACACCTTC.

The chain is built from TRBV30 and TRBJ1-5; D is uncertain. V dropped 4 bases and J dropped 6 bases, with 13 bases sitting between them. The CDR3 covers 13 residues. In germline, CDR1 is GTSNPN, CDR2 SVGIG (reference sequence). CDR3 bases: TGTGCCTGGAATCCGGCGGGAGGTCAGCCCCAGCATTTT. Translating gives CAWNPAGGQPQHF. The whole variable domain, remainder taken from reference TRBV30 and TRBJ1-5, is SQTIHQWPATLVQPVGSPLSLECTVEGTSNPNLYWYRQAAGRGLQLLFYSVGIGQISSEVPQNLSASRPQDRQFILSSKKLLLSDSGFYLCAWNPAGGQPQHFGDGTRLSIL.

This clone has just a few counts. DNA of the CDR3: TGTGCCAGCAGCCACGAACAGGGGGGCCGTAGAGAGCAGTACTTC. It encodes CASSHEQGGRREQYF. The J gene is TRBJ2-7, the V gene TRBV6-6; 8 nucleotides align to TRBD1. The CDR3 length is 15 residues. Germline loops: CDR1 MNHNY, CDR2 SVGAGI (reference sequence). The junction had 14 bases not matched to a gene; V was cut back by 6 bases and J by 7 bases.

This clone was observed a few times. The J gene is TRBJ2-5, the V gene TRBV28; 9 bases match TRBD2. The CDR3 covers 16 residues. The V gene's germline CDR1 is MDHEN and CDR2 SYDVKM. The CDR3 spells CTTSGGQGLSFETQYF. The DNA for the CDR3 is TGTACAACAAGCGGGGGGCAAGGGCTGAGTTTTGAGACCCAGTACTTC.

This chain links TRBV30 with TRBJ2-3, with 16 nucleotides matching TRBD2. Germline V gene data show CDR1 as GTSNPN and CDR2 as SVGIG (reference sequence). Trimming cost V 5 bases and J 4 bases; bases outside gene matches: 6. CDR3 length: 16 residues. The DNA of the CDR3 is TGTGCCTGGGGTTCGGGACTAGCGGGAGGGCCAGATACGCAGTATTTT. This gives the protein CAWGSGLAGGPDTQYF.